This note documents a single T cell receptor (beta chain) sequence. In blood CD8+ and CD4+ T cells, TCR beta underwent sequencing. TEMRA cells were FACS-enriched, while CD8+ and CD4+ T cells were negatively isolated. V lost 3 bases and J lost 5; bases outside the gene matches: 6. This CDR3 region has 15 residues. The germline V gene encodes CDR1 SNHLY and CDR2 FYNNEI. The data were taken from a study of CD8 T cells in Susac syndrome. RNA, at about 0.45 to 1 ug, was reverse transcribed with random hexamers. MiXCR was run by TCRdb on the immunoSEQ multiplex PCR reads, yielding one entry per CDR3 protein. The repertoire includes about 200,000 distinct CDR3 sequences, around nine tenths of them detected once, and over 0.1% sits in the top ten.

Material for sequencing was CD8+ T cells from PBMCs. The rearrangement joins TRBV2 to TRBJ2-4, with 8 bases lining up with TRBD1. The clonotype comes from a human donor with multiple sclerosis. The CDR3 nucleotides read TGTGCCAGCAGTGATCACTTGGACAGGGAAAACATTCAGTACTTC. As protein: CASSDHLDRENIQYF.